These 20 T cell receptor beta chains came from one sample sequenced in a study of technical replicates of blood from a few donors. The assay was immunoSEQ multiplex PCR, and TCRdb's table has in-frame clones only and misses some. The sample holds tens of thousands of clones, roughly 94% seen once. The sample consisted of T cells isolated from PBMCs. The receptors shown here come from a human donor in good health.

The gene calls are TRBV11-1 and TRBJ1-5; unclear D gene. The V end lost 5 bases, the J end lost 6 bases, and 8 bases lay between the germline ends. The V gene's germline CDR1 is SGHAT and CDR2 FQDESV (reference sequence). There are 12 residues in the CDR3. The DNA for the CDR3 is TGTGCCAGCAGCCGGGAGGGTCAGCCCCAGCATTTT. This codes for CASSREGQPQHF.

V is TRBV6-5 and J is TRBJ1-1; TRBD1 might be the D (6 bases). Per the germline V gene, CDR1 is MNHEY and CDR2 is SVGAGI. The CDR3 sequence is 15 residues long. V lost 2 bases and J 1 base, leaving 11 bases between the germline ends. CDR3 sequence reads: CASSYLGTKNTEAFF. CDR3 nucleotide sequence: TGTGCCAGCAGTTACCTCGGGACAAAGAACACTGAAGCTTTCTTT.

This clone was observed a single time. This rearrangement joins TRBV20-1 to TRBJ1-2; no reliable D call. The germline V and J ends were trimmed by 3 bases and 8 bases, with 10 bases remaining between them. This CDR3 comprises 11 residues. Looked up from germline, CDR1 is DFQATT and CDR2 is SNEGSKA (reference sequence). CDR3 in DNA: TGCAGTGCTAGGGGCCCGGGAGGCTACACCTTC. Translated: CSARGPGGYTF.

This clone was recorded only once. This chain joins TRBV7-8 and TRBJ2-7; a possible D gene is TRBD2 (6 bases). CDR1 SGHVS and CDR2 FQNEAQ come from the germline V gene. V gave up 7 bases and J gave up 4 bases, with 17 bases separating them. The CDR3 contains 14 residues. Here the CDR3 reads CASTTVEEGYEQYF. CDR3 DNA sequence: TGTGCCAGCACCACTGTCGAGGAGGGGTACGAGCAGTACTTC.

This chain's CDR3 is CASSGGGGLADTQYF. CDR3 sequence (DNA): TGTGCCAGCAGCGGGGGCGGGGGCCTCGCAGATACGCAGTATTTT. This chain joins TRBV7-9 and TRBJ2-3; tentative D call: TRBD2 (7 bases). The CDR3 spans 15 residues. Germline CDR1 is SEHNR and CDR2 is FQNEAQ (reference sequence). V lost 5 bases, J lost 4 bases, and 16 bases lay in between.

The V and J genes are TRBV7-2 and TRBJ1-5; D is undetermined. The CDR3 is made up of 13 amino acids. Trimming took off 4 bases at V and 6 bases at J, with 10 bases between the two ends. The germline gives CDR1 SGHTA, CDR2 FQGNSA. Written as DNA, the CDR3 is TGTGCCAGCAGCTCCATATACGGTCAGCCCCAGCATTTT. Translated: CASSSIYGQPQHF.

V and J are TRBV5-1 and TRBJ2-3, with TRBD2 matching 8 bases. Germline lookup yields CDR1 SGHRS and CDR2 YFSETQ. The CDR3 loop spans 15 amino acids. Unmatched junction bases numbered 5, after V lost 2 bases and J lost 3 bases. In DNA form, the CDR3 reads TGCGCCAGCAGCTTTCCTAGCGGGTCAACAGATACGCAGTATTTT. Translating gives CASSFPSGSTDTQYF.

This chain's CDR3 is CATSRETGNTEAFF. The CDR3, as DNA: TGTGCCACCAGCAGAGAGACAGGGAACACTGAAGCTTTCTTT. This sequence joins TRBV15 and TRBJ1-1, with TRBD1 as a possible D gene (6 bases). There are 14 residues in the CDR3. The germline CDR1 and CDR2 sequences are LNHNV and YYDKDF (reference sequence). Trimming removed 0 bases at V and 1 base at J, with 6 bases between.

The chain carries TRBV28 and TRBJ2-7; tentative D call: TRBD2 (6 bases). This CDR3 region has 14 residues. Germline V gene lookup returns CDR1 MDHEN and CDR2 SYDVKM. V lost 6 bases, J lost 1 base, and 13 bases lay in between. The CDR3: CASRPASESYEQYF. The CDR3 DNA is TGTGCCAGCAGACCCGCTAGCGAATCCTACGAGCAGTACTTC. Full variable domain (rest looked up from reference TRBV28 and TRBJ2-7): DVKVTQSSRYLVKRTGEKVFLECVQDMDHENMFWYRQDPGLGLRLIYFSYDVKMKEKGDIPEGYSVSREKKERFSLILESASTNQTSMYLCASRPASESYEQYFGPGTRLTVT.

The chain joins TRBV15 to TRBJ2-1; a possible D gene is TRBD1 (5 bases). Germline V gene sequence: CDR1 LNHNV, CDR2 YYDKDF (reference sequence). The CDR3 totals 17 residues. Trimming removed 4 bases at V and 1 base at J, with 17 bases between. The CDR3 nucleotides are TGTGCCACCAGCATAAAGCCTCCAGGGCTGTCCTACAATGAGCAGTTCTTC. The encoded protein is CATSIKPPGLSYNEQFF.

The chain uses TRBV30 and TRBJ1-1; no definite D call. V was cut by 5 bases and J by 4 bases, with 17 bases left in between. Germline-derived CDR1 and CDR2 are GTSNPN and SVGIG (reference sequence). The CDR3 is 14 residues long. The chain's CDR3 is CAWVGGGLVTEAFF. Here the CDR3 DNA reads TGTGCCTGGGTAGGTGGTGGGCTCGTCACTGAAGCTTTCTTT.

CDR3 nucleotide sequence: TGTGCCAGCAGTTACTCGAGGCCCAGCGGGAGGAGCTCCTACGAGCAGTACTTC. This encodes CASSYSRPSGRSSYEQYF. The chain links TRBV6-8 to TRBJ2-7; 9 bases agree with TRBD2. The CDR3 is 18 residues long. Germline trimming cut 0 bases from V and 0 bases from J; bases unmatched to any gene: 9. The germline V gene has CDR1 MNHGY and CDR2 SAAAGT.

The V call is TRBV15, the J call TRBJ2-7; 9 bases are shared with TRBD1. V shed 4 bases, J shed 3 bases, and the junction held 1 base outside the gene matches. CDR3 size: 13 residues. The V gene's germline CDR1 is LNHNV and CDR2 YYDKDF (reference sequence). The CDR3 bases are TGTGCCACCAGCACGGACAGGGGCTACGAGCAGTACTTC. Translating it yields CATSTDRGYEQYF.

This clone was recorded once. The V call is TRBV2, the J call TRBJ1-4; 9 nucleotides match TRBD1. The trim removed 6 bases at V and 4 bases at J, leaving 9 bases unmatched. This CDR3 has 16 amino acids. CDR1 and CDR2 (germline): SNHLY, FYNNEI. The CDR3 sequence is CASRWTGVHYNEKLFF. The CDR3 DNA sequence: TGTGCCAGCAGATGGACAGGGGTGCATTATAATGAAAAACTGTTTTTT.

The rearrangement uses TRBV6-6 and TRBJ2-1, with TRBD1 identical over 8 bases. The CDR3 totals 14 residues. In germline, CDR1 is MNHNY, CDR2 SVGAGI (reference sequence). The J segment lost 4 bases and the V segment lost 2 bases, leaving 1 base of the junction unmatched. CDR3 DNA sequence: TGTGCCAGCAGTTACCGGACAGGGTACAATGAGCAGTTCTTC. Amino acid sequence: CASSYRTGYNEQFF.

J is TRBJ2-7 and V is TRBV10-3, with D perhaps matching TRBD1 (6 bases). V shed 6 bases and J shed 4 bases, with 7 bases lying between them. The germline V gene has CDR1 ENHRY and CDR2 SYGVKD. CDR3 length: 11 residues. The CDR3 reads CAIRQGYEQYF. The CDR3 region has the DNA TGTGCCATCAGACAGGGATACGAGCAGTACTTC.

The rearrangement links TRBV10-3 to TRBJ2-1, with D perhaps matching TRBD1 (6 bases). V was trimmed by 3 bases and J by 10 bases, leaving 13 bases between them. In germline, CDR1 is ENHRY, CDR2 SYGVKD. The CDR3 sequence is 13 residues long. The CDR3 DNA sequence: TGTGCCATCAGTGATTCCGGGACACGGGAGCAGTTCTTC. Its translation: CAISDSGTREQFF.

The gene calls are TRBV20-1 and TRBJ2-7; D gene uncertain. Germline CDR1 is DFQATT and CDR2 is SNEGSKA (reference sequence). The CDR3 spans 10 residues. V lost 3 bases and J 7 bases, leaving 7 bases between the germline ends. CDR3 protein: CSASYGEQYF. The CDR3 coding sequence is TGCAGTGCTAGCTACGGGGAGCAGTACTTC.

The rearrangement uses TRBV27 and TRBJ2-3; 12 nucleotides agree with TRBD1. The CDR3 spans 15 residues. V was pared by 5 bases and J by 4 bases, with 4 bases of the junction left unmatched. Germline CDR1 MNHEY, CDR2 SMNVEV (reference sequence). This chain's CDR3 is CASSPGQGAPDTQYF. The CDR3 DNA sequence: TGTGCCAGCAGTCCGGGACAGGGGGCGCCAGATACGCAGTATTTT.

V usage is TRBV4-1 and J usage is TRBJ2-7; the D gene is possibly TRBD1 (5 bases). CDR3 size: 14 residues. V lost 3 bases to trimming and J lost 3 bases, with 12 bases between them. Germline V CDR1 and CDR2: MGHRA, YSYEKL. The CDR3 region is CASSHTRENYEQYF. The CDR3 nucleotides read TGCGCCAGCAGCCACACCAGGGAAAACTACGAGCAGTACTTC.